Each of the 8 T cell receptor beta chains below was sequenced from the same sample in a study of blood T cell repertoires in COVID-19. Produced via immunoSEQ multiplex PCR; TCRdb's table is partial and in-frame only. The sample lists some 100,000 clones; over 80% were seen once. Sequencing used peripheral blood. The receptors come from a man aged 45-60 years with active COVID-19.

The chain carries TRBV2 and TRBJ2-7; tentatively, D is TRBD2 (5 bases). Germline V gene sequence: CDR1 SNHLY, CDR2 FYNNEI. V lost 3 bases to trimming and J lost 7 bases, with 7 bases between them. The CDR3 consists of 11 residues. CDR3 nucleotide sequence: TGTGCCAGCAGTGATCCGGGGGAGCAGTACTTC. Its translation is CASSDPGEQYF.

In DNA form, the CDR3 reads TGTGCCAGCAGCCCGGGACAGTTGCGCTCTGGGGCCAACGTCCTGACTTTC. Its translation: CASSPGQLRSGANVLTF. The J gene is TRBJ2-6, the V gene TRBV7-2, with 7 positions matching TRBD1. V shed 5 bases and J 0 bases; nucleotides not matched to a gene: 7. The CDR3 runs to 17 residues. Germline values: CDR1 SGHTA, CDR2 FQGNSA.

The chain links TRBV7-9 to TRBJ2-3; D call uncertain. The CDR3 extends over 14 amino acids. Trimming pared 5 bases from V and 3 bases from J, leaving 12 bases between. The germline V gene encodes CDR1 SEHNR and CDR2 FQNEAQ (reference sequence). The CDR3 nucleotides read TGTGCCAGCAGCCCAGGAAAGGTGACAGATACGCAGTATTTT. Its protein product is CASSPGKVTDTQYF. Complete variable domain (other parts from reference TRBV7-9 and TRBJ2-3): DTGVSQNPRHKITKRGQNVTFRCDPISEHNRLYWYRQTLGQGPEFLTYFQNEAQLEKSRLLSDRFSAERPKGSFSTLEIQRTEQGDSAMYLCASSPGKVTDTQYFGPGTRLTVL.

This chain uses TRBV24-1 with TRBJ1-1; D is unclear. CDR3 length equals 13 residues. Germline lookup yields CDR1 KGHDR and CDR2 SFDVKD. The ends were cut back, 3 bases at V and 5 bases at J, with 9 bases in the middle. CDR3 in DNA: TGTGCCACCAGTGATGAGACGGGAACTGAAGCTTTCTTT. It codes for CATSDETGTEAFF.

The chain links TRBV30 to TRBJ2-7; possibly TRBD2 for D (7 bases). This CDR3 contains 16 residues. Trimming took 1 base from V and 2 from J, leaving 18 bases between them. Per germline, CDR1 GTSNPN and CDR2 SVGIG (reference sequence). This CDR3 reads CAWSGRAGAPTYEQYF. The CDR3 DNA is TGTGCCTGGAGTGGACGGGCGGGGGCACCCACCTACGAGCAGTACTTC.

The chain couples TRBV11-2 to TRBJ1-2; 10 positions match TRBD1. The germline V gene encodes CDR1 SGHAT and CDR2 FQNNGV. CDR3 length: 16 residues. V was pared by 5 bases and J by 3 bases, with 9 bases of the junction left unmatched. The chain's CDR3 is CASSPTGGSFDYGYTF. The CDR3 nucleotides are TGTGCCAGCAGCCCGACAGGGGGCTCGTTCGACTATGGCTACACCTTC.

The table lists this clone with a count of one. This chain links TRBV11-1 with TRBJ1-3, with D uncertain. The V end was cut by 3 bases, the J end by 7 bases, with 13 bases between. CDR1 and CDR2 from the germline V gene are SGHAT and FQDESV (reference sequence). The length of the CDR3 is 14 residues. The CDR3 DNA reads as TGTGCCAGCAGCTTCTCTACCGATTCGAACACCATATATTTT. Translating it yields CASSFSTDSNTIYF.

The chain is built from TRBV11-3 and TRBJ2-1, with 8 bases lining up with TRBD2. CDR3 length: 17 residues. The V gene's germline CDR1 is SGHNT and CDR2 YENEEA. With V trimmed by 1 base and J by 8 bases, 13 bases remained unmatched. CDR3 sequence reads: CASSLGIAHAGGDEQFF. Here the CDR3 DNA reads TGTGCCAGCAGCTTAGGAATCGCGCATGCGGGAGGTGATGAGCAGTTCTTC.